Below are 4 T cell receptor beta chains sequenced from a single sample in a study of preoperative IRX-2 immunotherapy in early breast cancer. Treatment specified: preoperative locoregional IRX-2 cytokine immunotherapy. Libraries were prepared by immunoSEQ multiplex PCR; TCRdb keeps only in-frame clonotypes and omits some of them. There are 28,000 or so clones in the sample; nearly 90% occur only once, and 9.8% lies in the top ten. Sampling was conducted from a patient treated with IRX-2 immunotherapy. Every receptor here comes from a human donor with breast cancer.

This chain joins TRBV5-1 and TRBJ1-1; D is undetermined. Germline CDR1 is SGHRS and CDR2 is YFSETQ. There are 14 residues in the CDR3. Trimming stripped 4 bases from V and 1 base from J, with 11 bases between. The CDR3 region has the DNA TGCGCCAGCAGCCCGGGGAGTGCGAACACTGAAGCTTTCTTT. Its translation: CASSPGSANTEAFF.

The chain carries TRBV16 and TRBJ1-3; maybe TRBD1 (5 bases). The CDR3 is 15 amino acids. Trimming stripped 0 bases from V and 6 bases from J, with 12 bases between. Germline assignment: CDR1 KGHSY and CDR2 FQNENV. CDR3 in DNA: TGTGCCAGCAGCCAATCGTCGAGGGGTGCAAACACCATATATTTT. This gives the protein CASSQSSRGANTIYF.

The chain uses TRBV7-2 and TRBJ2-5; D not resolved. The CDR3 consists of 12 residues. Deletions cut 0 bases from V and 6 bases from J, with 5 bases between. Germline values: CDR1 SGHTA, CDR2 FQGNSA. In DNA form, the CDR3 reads TGTGCCAGCAGCTTAGCACAACAGACCCAGTACTTC. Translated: CASSLAQQTQYF.

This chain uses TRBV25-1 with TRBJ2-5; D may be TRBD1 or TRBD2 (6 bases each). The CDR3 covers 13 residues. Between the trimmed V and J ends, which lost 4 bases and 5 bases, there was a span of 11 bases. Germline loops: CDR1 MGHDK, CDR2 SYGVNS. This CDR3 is CASSVRGLETQYF. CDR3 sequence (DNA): TGTGCCAGCAGTGTCCGGGGGCTTGAGACCCAGTACTTC.